The 32 T cell receptor beta chains listed next were all sequenced from one sample in a study of identical twins. MiXCR was run by TCRdb on the 5' RACE reads, yielding one entry per CDR3 protein. The repertoire holds approximately 490,000 distinct CDR3 sequences, with about a fifth as singletons. These same records also appear under a second study, on yellow fever vaccine responses in identical twins.

The sequenced sample consisted of CD4+ T cells sorted from blood. Source of these receptors: a woman between 18 and 29 years old in good health.

The table lists this clonotype with a few counts. This chain joins TRBV5-5 and TRBJ2-3, with 8 bases that match TRBD2. After removal of 5 bases from V and 2 bases from J, the junction contained 7 bases not matched to a gene. CDR3 length: 15 amino acids. CDR1 is SGHKS and CDR2 is YYEKEE in the germline V gene (reference sequence). The CDR3 is CASRPSGGNTDTQYF. Written as DNA, the CDR3 is TGTGCCAGCAGACCCAGCGGGGGCAACACAGATACGCAGTATTTT. Complete variable domain (other parts from reference TRBV5-5 and TRBJ2-3): DAGVTQSPTHLIKTRGQQVTLRCSPISGHKSVSWYQQVLGQGPQFIFQYYEKEERGRGNFPDRFSARQFPNYSSELNVNALLLGDSALYLCASRPSGGNTDTQYFGPGTRLTVL.

The chain carries TRBV18 and TRBJ2-4, with TRBD2 matching over 16 bases. Looked up from germline, CDR1 is KGHSH and CDR2 is LQKENI. V was pared by 3 bases and J by 1 base, with 0 bases of the junction left unmatched. The CDR3 length is 17 residues. In nucleotides, the CDR3 is TGTGCCAGCTCACCGGGACTAGCGGGAGGGGCCAAAAACATTCAGTACTTC. Translation: CASSPGLAGGAKNIQYF. The full variable domain, rest sourced from reference TRBV18 and TRBJ2-4, is NAGVMQNPRHLVRRRGQEARLRCSPMKGHSHVYWYRQLPEEGLKFMVYLQKENIIDESGMPKERFSAEFPKEGPSILRIQQVVRGDSAAYFCASSPGLAGGAKNIQYFGAGTRLSVL.

This clonotype was observed a few times. This sequence joins TRBV10-3 and TRBJ1-1; TRBD1 is a possible D gene (5 bases). Germline V gives CDR1 ENHRY, CDR2 SYGVKD. V lost 2 bases and J lost 0, with 7 bases in between. There are 14 residues in the CDR3. CDR3 protein: CAISEGHMNTEAFF. CDR3 in DNA: TGTGCCATCAGTGAGGGACACATGAACACTGAAGCTTTCTTT.

This clonotype was seen a few times. The V and J genes are TRBV3-1 and TRBJ2-1; 9 bases agree with TRBD2. CDR1 is LGHDT, CDR2 YNNKEL, per germline (reference sequence). CDR3 length equals 14 residues. The V gene end was trimmed by 4 bases and the J gene end by 3 bases; junction bases not matched to a gene: 1. CDR3 coding DNA: TGTGCCAGCAGCCGACTAGCGGTCTACAATGAGCAGTTCTTC. Its protein is CASSRLAVYNEQFF.

The rearrangement joins TRBV12-5 to TRBJ2-4; D is perhaps TRBD2 (6 bases). The V gene's germline CDR1 is LGHNT and CDR2 FRNRAP. This CDR3 region has 14 residues. The CDR3 DNA reads as TGTGTACATCGCGCGGGGCGGGCCAAAAACATTCAGTACTTC. It codes for CVHRAGRAKNIQYF.

This clonotype turned up a few times. The V gene is TRBV12-3 or TRBV12-4, the J gene TRBJ2-1; no clear D. The CDR3 is made up of 15 amino acids. V shed 1 base and J shed 7 bases, with 14 bases lying between them. This CDR3 reads CASSLGRKGRNEQFF. The DNA for the CDR3 is TGTGCCAGCAGTTTAGGTAGGAAGGGTCGGAATGAGCAGTTCTTC.

In its sample, this clonotype was seen a few times. The CDR3 spells CASSLGPGANTGELFF. For the CDR3, the DNA is TGTGCCAGCAGTTTGGGCCCGGGAGCGAACACCGGGGAGCTGTTTTTT. The chain joins TRBV12-3 or TRBV12-4 to TRBJ2-2; maybe TRBD2 (6 bases). The CDR3 contains 16 residues. The V end was cut by 3 bases, the J end by 0 bases, with 11 bases between.

V usage is TRBV28 and J usage is TRBJ1-1; D is ambiguous. The CDR3 extends over 12 amino acids. Germline CDR1 reads MDHEN; CDR2 reads SYDVKM. The V gene lost 5 bases and the J gene lost 7 bases, with 11 bases spanning the gap. Written as DNA, the CDR3 is TGTGCCAGCAGTACACTCAGAATTGAAGCTTTCTTT. The encoded protein is CASSTLRIEAFF.

This clonotype has a handful of counts. The chain recombines TRBV29-1 with TRBJ2-7; 7 positions agree with TRBD2. The CDR3 is 14 amino acids. Germline lookup yields CDR1 SQVTM and CDR2 ANQGSEA. V lost 3 bases to trimming and J lost 2 bases; unmatched junction nucleotides: 7. CDR3 sequence: CSVDDTGGPYEQYF. CDR3 DNA sequence: TGCAGCGTTGATGATACGGGAGGCCCCTACGAGCAGTACTTC.

This clonotype was seen at least ten times. The genes are TRBV6-5 and TRBJ2-1, with D unclear. Deletions cut 5 bases from V and 6 bases from J, with 8 bases between. The length of the CDR3 is 12 residues. Germline V CDR1 and CDR2: MNHEY, SVGAGI. CDR3 nucleotide sequence: TGTGCCAGCAGTGCCGGCGGCAATGAGCAGTTCTTC. Translating gives CASSAGGNEQFF.

This CDR3 is CSATFREIEQFF. The DNA of the CDR3 is TGCAGTGCTACATTCCGGGAGATTGAGCAGTTCTTC. This chain joins TRBV20-1 and TRBJ2-1, with D possibly being TRBD2 (6 bases). Germline V lookup: CDR1 DFQATT, CDR2 SNEGSKA (reference sequence). Trimming took 4 bases from V and 9 from J, leaving 13 bases between them. The CDR3 loop spans 12 amino acids.

The chain recombines TRBV28 with TRBJ2-5, with D tentatively TRBD2 (6 bases). V lost 6 bases to trimming and J lost 0 bases, with 20 bases between them. The germline V gene has CDR1 MDHEN and CDR2 SYDVKM. The CDR3 contains 17 residues. The CDR3 reads CASSFRGREIHQETQYF. The CDR3 bases are TGTGCCAGCAGCTTTAGAGGTCGGGAGATCCACCAAGAGACCCAGTACTTC.

A few counts support this clonotype. CDR3 loop: CASRTLQGKAFF. The CDR3 region has the DNA TGTGCCAGCAGGACCTTACAGGGAAAAGCTTTCTTT. The chain carries TRBV12-3 or TRBV12-4 and TRBJ1-1; the D gene is possibly TRBD1 (6 bases). V was trimmed by 6 bases and J by 9 bases, leaving 14 bases between them. The CDR3 has 12 residues.

This clonotype was detected once. This chain connects TRBV27 to TRBJ1-1; no firm D call. Per germline, CDR1 MNHEY and CDR2 SMNVEV (reference sequence). Deletions cut 0 bases from V and 3 bases from J, with 11 bases between. The CDR3 has 15 residues. The CDR3 reads CASSLSSGLYTEAFF. CDR3 coding DNA: TGTGCCAGCAGTTTATCCTCGGGCTTGTACACTGAAGCTTTCTTT.

Here the CDR3 DNA reads TGTGCCAGCAGTTGGTCAGGCATGAACACTGAAGCTTTCTTT. Translated, it gives CASSWSGMNTEAFF. This rearrangement joins TRBV6-5 to TRBJ1-1; D is uncertain. CDR3 size: 14 residues. Trimming removed 4 bases from V and 0 bases from J, with 9 bases in between. CDR1 is MNHEY, CDR2 SVGAGI, per germline.

The V gene is TRBV19, the J gene TRBJ2-3; 12 bases are a match to TRBD2. Per germline, CDR1 LNHDA and CDR2 SQIVND (reference sequence). The trim removed 4 bases at V and 2 bases at J, leaving 7 bases unmatched. CDR3 size: 17 residues. The CDR3 nucleotides are TGTGCCAGTAGTAGGAGGACTAGCGGGGTTGACACAGATACGCAGTATTTT. This gives the protein CASSRRTSGVDTDTQYF.

V is TRBV5-1 and J is TRBJ2-1, with unresolved D. Per the germline V gene, CDR1 is SGHRS and CDR2 is YFSETQ. The CDR3 spans 13 residues. V was clipped by 1 base and J by 6 bases, with 8 bases between them. The CDR3 sequence is CASSLLLSNEQFF. The CDR3 DNA reads TGCGCCAGCAGCTTGTTGTTGAGCAATGAGCAGTTCTTC. The whole variable domain, remainder taken from reference TRBV5-1 and TRBJ2-1, is KAGVTQTPRYLIKTRGQQVTLSCSPISGHRSVSWYQQTPGQGLQFLFEYFSETQRNKGNFPGRFSGRQFSNSRSEMNVSTLELGDSALYLCASSLLLSNEQFFGPGTRLTVL.

This clonotype was seen only a few times. The chain has TRBV3-1 and TRBJ2-7, with D possibly TRBD2 on 5 matching bases. Trimming shortened V by 4 bases and J by 6 bases, and 13 bases separated the two germline ends. The CDR3 length is 13 residues. Germline CDR1 is LGHDT and CDR2 is YNNKEL (reference sequence). CDR3 bases: TGTGCCAGCAGCCCCCCGGGCCGGGGCGAGCAGTACTTC. This codes for CASSPPGRGEQYF.

This clonotype occurred a few times. V usage is TRBV7-9 and J usage is TRBJ2-5; unclear D gene. The CDR3 extends over 15 amino acids. Deletions cut 1 base from V and 3 bases from J, with 12 bases between. Germline values: CDR1 SEHNR, CDR2 FQNEAQ (reference sequence). The CDR3 protein is CASSLVRTAKETQYF. CDR3 coding DNA: TGTGCCAGCAGCTTAGTACGGACCGCCAAAGAGACCCAGTACTTC.

This clonotype has more than one count but fewer than ten. The CDR3 is CASSFNGARTEAFF. Written as DNA, the CDR3 is TGCGCCAGCAGCTTTAATGGGGCCAGGACTGAAGCTTTCTTT. J is TRBJ1-1 and V is TRBV5-1, with D maybe TRBD1 (5 bases). The CDR3 is 14 residues long. The V end lost 2 bases, the J end lost 5 bases, and 13 bases lay between the germline ends. Germline lookup yields CDR1 SGHRS and CDR2 YFSETQ.

The chain employs TRBV4-1 and TRBJ2-2; the D is unclear. The CDR3 covers 15 residues. CDR1 and CDR2 from the germline V gene are MGHRA and YSYEKL. The V gene lost 0 bases and the J gene lost 9 bases, with 14 bases spanning the gap. The CDR3 nucleotides read TGCGCCAGCAGCCAAGAACGGGCTAGAGCCAGGGAGCTGTTTTTT. Residues: CASSQERARARELFF.

The rearrangement uses TRBV29-1 and TRBJ2-1; 7 bases fit TRBD1. Germline V gives CDR1 SQVTM, CDR2 ANQGSEA. Losses at the gene ends were 7 bases for V and 7 bases for J; bases not matched to a gene: 10. The CDR3 runs to 13 residues. CDR3 protein: CSAGQALANEQFF. The CDR3 DNA reads as TGCAGCGCTGGACAGGCTCTTGCTAATGAGCAGTTCTTC.

This sequence joins TRBV24-1 and TRBJ1-2; tentatively, D is TRBD1 (5 bases). With 2 bases removed from V and 4 bases from J, the gap between germline ends came to 7 bases. This CDR3 is 13 amino acids long. Germline assignment: CDR1 KGHDR and CDR2 SFDVKD. In nucleotides, the CDR3 is TGTGCCACCAGTGATTCGGGGGGCTATGGCTACACCTTC. Amino acids: CATSDSGGYGYTF.

This clonotype has just a few counts. The genes are TRBV11-2 and TRBJ1-4; 7 positions match TRBD1. The V gene end was trimmed by 5 bases and the J gene end by 2 bases; junction bases not matched to a gene: 8. This CDR3 has 16 amino acids. CDR1 SGHAT and CDR2 FQNNGV come from the germline V gene. CDR3 amino acids: CASSANTRGTNEKLFF. The CDR3 DNA reads as TGTGCCAGCAGCGCAAACACCAGGGGGACTAATGAAAAACTGTTTTTT.

This clonotype has a handful of counts. The chain combines TRBV7-8 with TRBJ2-2; no firm D call. Germline V gene sequence: CDR1 SGHVS, CDR2 FQNEAQ. V was clipped by 7 bases and J by 6 bases, with 18 bases between them. This CDR3 has 15 amino acids. The CDR3 loop is CASIFDLRGAGELFF. The CDR3 nucleotides read TGTGCCAGCATCTTCGATTTACGTGGCGCCGGGGAGCTGTTTTTT.

This clonotype was observed a handful of times. The V call is TRBV24-1, the J call TRBJ2-5; the match to TRBD2 covers 7 bases. The CDR3 is 15 residues long. From germline, CDR1 is KGHDR and CDR2 SFDVKD. The V gene end was trimmed by 3 bases and the J gene end by 5 bases; junction bases not matched to a gene: 8. DNA for the CDR3: TGTGCCACCAGTGATAGACGGGGAGGGAGGGAGACCCAGTACTTC. As protein: CATSDRRGGRETQYF.

V and J are TRBV6-5 and TRBJ2-1; D ambiguous. V was clipped by 0 bases and J by 0 bases, with 12 bases between them. Germline values: CDR1 MNHEY, CDR2 SVGAGI. The CDR3 runs 17 residues. This CDR3 is CASSYSGARSSYNEQFF. CDR3 in DNA: TGTGCCAGCAGTTACTCCGGCGCGCGAAGCTCCTACAATGAGCAGTTCTTC.

The chain employs TRBV24-1 and TRBJ2-1; 10 positions match TRBD2. With 11 bases clipped from V and 5 bases from J, the junction kept 20 bases outside the gene matches. The V gene's germline CDR1 is KGHDR and CDR2 SFDVKD. The CDR3 has 18 residues. CDR3 residues: CAILQLAGDLPIHNEQFF. CDR3 sequence (DNA): TGTGCCATCCTACAGCTAGCGGGAGACCTCCCCATACACAATGAGCAGTTCTTC.

The chain employs TRBV6-5 and TRBJ1-6; 10 positions match TRBD1. Germline CDR1 and CDR2: MNHEY and SVGAGI. There are 15 residues in the CDR3. J was trimmed by 7 bases and V by 2 bases; bases with no gene match: 2. The CDR3 DNA sequence: TGTGCCAGCAGTTACCCGGGACAGGGGAATTCACCCCTCCACTTT. Translated, it gives CASSYPGQGNSPLHF.

This clonotype was detected a few times. This sequence joins TRBV24-1 and TRBJ2-3; D is perhaps TRBD1 (8 bases). V was trimmed by 1 base and J by 1 base, leaving 11 bases between them. The CDR3 is 16 residues long. Germline V gene lookup returns CDR1 KGHDR and CDR2 SFDVKD. CDR3 protein: CATSDLAGQGTDTQYF. CDR3 nucleotides: TGTGCCACCAGTGATTTAGCGGGACAGGGCACAGATACGCAGTATTTT.

The chain carries TRBV6-4 and TRBJ2-1; D remains ambiguous. The germline CDR1 and CDR2 sequences are MRHNA and SNTAGT. The V gene lost 2 bases and the J gene lost 15 bases, with 14 bases spanning the gap. This CDR3 region has 12 residues. In nucleotides, the CDR3 is TGTGCCAGCAGTGACACTGGTGGGATGGTGTTCTTC. Translating gives CASSDTGGMVFF.

The chain is built from TRBV24-1 and TRBJ2-2, with D maybe TRBD1 (6 bases). The CDR3 has 14 amino acids. V was shortened by 9 bases and J by 3 bases, with 13 bases between the two germline ends. Per the germline V gene, CDR1 is KGHDR and CDR2 is SFDVKD. DNA of the CDR3: TGTGCCACCGGGCCGGGACATTACACCGGGGAGCTGTTTTTT. Its translation: CATGPGHYTGELFF.